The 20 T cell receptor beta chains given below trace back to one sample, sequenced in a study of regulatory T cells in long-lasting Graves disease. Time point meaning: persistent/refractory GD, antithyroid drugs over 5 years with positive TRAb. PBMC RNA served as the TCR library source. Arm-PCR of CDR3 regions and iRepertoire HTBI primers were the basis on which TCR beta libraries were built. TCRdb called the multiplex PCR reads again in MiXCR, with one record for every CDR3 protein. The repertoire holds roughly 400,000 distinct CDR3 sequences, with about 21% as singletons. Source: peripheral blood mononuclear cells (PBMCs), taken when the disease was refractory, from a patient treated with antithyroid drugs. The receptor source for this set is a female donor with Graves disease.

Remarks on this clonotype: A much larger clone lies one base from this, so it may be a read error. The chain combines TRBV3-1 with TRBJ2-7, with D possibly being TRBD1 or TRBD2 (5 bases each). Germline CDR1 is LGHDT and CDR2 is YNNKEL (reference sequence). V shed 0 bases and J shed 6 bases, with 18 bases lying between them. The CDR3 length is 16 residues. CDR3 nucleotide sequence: TGTGCCAGCAGCCAAGATGGGACCGAAGCCTTCTTCGAGCAGTACTTC. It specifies CASSQDGTEAFFEQYF.

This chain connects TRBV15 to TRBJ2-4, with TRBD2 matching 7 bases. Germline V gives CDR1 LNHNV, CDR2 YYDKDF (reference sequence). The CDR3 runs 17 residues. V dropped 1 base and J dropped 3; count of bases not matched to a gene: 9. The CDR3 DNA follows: TGTGCCACCAGCAGAGGGGTGGCTAGCGGAGGCAAAAACATTCAGTACTTC. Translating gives CATSRGVASGGKNIQYF.

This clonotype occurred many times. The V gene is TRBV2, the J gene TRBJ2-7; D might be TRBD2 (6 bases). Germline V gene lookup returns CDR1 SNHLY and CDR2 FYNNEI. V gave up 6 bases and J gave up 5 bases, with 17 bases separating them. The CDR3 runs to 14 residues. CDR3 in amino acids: CASRQEEGVNEQYF. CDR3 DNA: TGTGCCAGCAGGCAGGAGGAGGGAGTCAACGAGCAGTACTTC.

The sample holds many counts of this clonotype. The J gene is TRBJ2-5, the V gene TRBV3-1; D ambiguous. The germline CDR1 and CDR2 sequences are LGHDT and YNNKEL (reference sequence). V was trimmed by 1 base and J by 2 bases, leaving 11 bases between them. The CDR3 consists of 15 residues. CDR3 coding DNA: TGTGCCAGCAGCCAAGGGGCGGTAAGACAAGAGACCCAGTACTTC. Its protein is CASSQGAVRQETQYF.

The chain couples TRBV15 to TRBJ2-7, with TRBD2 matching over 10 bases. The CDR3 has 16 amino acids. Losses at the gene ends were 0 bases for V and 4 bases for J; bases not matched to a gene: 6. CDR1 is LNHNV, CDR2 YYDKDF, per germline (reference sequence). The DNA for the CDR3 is TGTGCCACCAGCAGAGATAGGGCTAGCGGGAGTTACGAGCAGTACTTC. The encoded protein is CATSRDRASGSYEQYF.

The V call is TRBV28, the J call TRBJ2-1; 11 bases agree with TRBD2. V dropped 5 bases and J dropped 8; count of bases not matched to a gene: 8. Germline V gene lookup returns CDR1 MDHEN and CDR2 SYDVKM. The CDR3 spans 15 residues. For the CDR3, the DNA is TGTGCCAGCAGTCCCTCAACTAGCGGGAGAGATGAGCAGTTCTTC. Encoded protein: CASSPSTSGRDEQFF. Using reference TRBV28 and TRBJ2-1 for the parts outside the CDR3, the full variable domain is DVKVTQSSRYLVKRTGEKVFLECVQDMDHENMFWYRQDPGLGLRLIYFSYDVKMKEKGDIPEGYSVSREKKERFSLILESASTNQTSMYLCASSPSTSGRDEQFFGPGTRLTVL.

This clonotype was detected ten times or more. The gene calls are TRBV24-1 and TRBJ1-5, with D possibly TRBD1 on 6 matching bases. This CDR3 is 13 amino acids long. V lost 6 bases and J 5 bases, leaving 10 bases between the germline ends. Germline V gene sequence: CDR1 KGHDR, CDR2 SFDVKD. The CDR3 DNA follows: TGTGCCACCAGTCGGGACATTTATCAGCCCCAGCATTTT. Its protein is CATSRDIYQPQHF.

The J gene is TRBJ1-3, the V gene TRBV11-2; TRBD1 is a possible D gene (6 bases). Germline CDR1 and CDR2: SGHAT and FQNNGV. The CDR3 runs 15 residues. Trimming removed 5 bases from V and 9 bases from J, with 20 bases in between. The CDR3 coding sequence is TGTGCCAGCAGCGTCCACCGGGACATCAGAGGCACCATATATTTT. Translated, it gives CASSVHRDIRGTIYF.

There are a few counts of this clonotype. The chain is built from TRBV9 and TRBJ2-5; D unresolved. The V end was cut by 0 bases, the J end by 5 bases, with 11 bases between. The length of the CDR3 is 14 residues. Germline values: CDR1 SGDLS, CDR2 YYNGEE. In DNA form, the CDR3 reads TGTGCCAGCAGCGTAGCCCTGGGATGGGAGACCCAGTACTTC. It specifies CASSVALGWETQYF. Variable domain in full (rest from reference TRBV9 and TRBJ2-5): DSGVTQTPKHLITATGQRVTLRCSPRSGDLSVYWYQQSLDQGLQFLIQYYNGEERAKGNILERFSAQQFPDLHSELNLSSLELGDSALYFCASSVALGWETQYFGPGTRLLVL.

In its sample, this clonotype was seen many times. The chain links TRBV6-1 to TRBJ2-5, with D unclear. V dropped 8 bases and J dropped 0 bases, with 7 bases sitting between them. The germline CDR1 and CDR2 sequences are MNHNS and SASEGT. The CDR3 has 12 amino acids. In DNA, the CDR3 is TGTGCCAGCGGTGGAAACCAAGAGACCCAGTACTTC. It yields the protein CASGGNQETQYF.

CDR3 residues: CASSSLPGTGSSPLHF. DNA of the CDR3: TGCGCCAGCAGCTCCTTACCCGGGACAGGGTCTTCACCCCTCCACTTT. The genes are TRBV5-1 and TRBJ1-6; 9 bases match TRBD1. V was pared by 3 bases and J by 9 bases, with 10 bases of the junction left unmatched. The CDR3 spans 16 residues. In germline, CDR1 is SGHRS, CDR2 YFSETQ.

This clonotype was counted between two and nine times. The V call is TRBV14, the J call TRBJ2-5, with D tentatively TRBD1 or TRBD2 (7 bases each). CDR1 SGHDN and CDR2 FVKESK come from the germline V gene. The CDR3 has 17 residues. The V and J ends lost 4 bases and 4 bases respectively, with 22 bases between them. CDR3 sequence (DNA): TGTGCCAGCAGCCCCCAAGCGGGGAGGGGGCGACGAGAGACCCAGTACTTC. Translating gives CASSPQAGRGRRETQYF.

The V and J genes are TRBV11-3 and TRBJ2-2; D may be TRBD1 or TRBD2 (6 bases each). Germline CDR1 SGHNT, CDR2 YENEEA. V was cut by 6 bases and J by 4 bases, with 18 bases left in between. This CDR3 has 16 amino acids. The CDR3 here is CASSHMGGAGTGELFF. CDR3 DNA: TGTGCCAGCAGTCATATGGGGGGCGCGGGCACCGGGGAGCTGTTTTTT. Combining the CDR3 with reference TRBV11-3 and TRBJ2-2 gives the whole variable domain EAGVVQSPRYKIIEKKQPVAFWCNPISGHNTLYWYLQNLGQGPELLIRYENEEAVDDSQLPKDRFSAERLKGVDSTLKIQPAELGDSAVYLCASSHMGGAGTGELFFGEGSRLTVL.

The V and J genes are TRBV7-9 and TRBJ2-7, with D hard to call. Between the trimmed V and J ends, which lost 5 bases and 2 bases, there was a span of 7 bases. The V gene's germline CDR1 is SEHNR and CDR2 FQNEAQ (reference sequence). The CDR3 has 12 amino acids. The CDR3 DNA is TGTGCCAGCAGCAAACCCGCCTACGAGCAGTACTTC. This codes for CASSKPAYEQYF. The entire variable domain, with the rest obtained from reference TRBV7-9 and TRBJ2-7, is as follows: DTGVSQNPRHKITKRGQNVTFRCDPISEHNRLYWYRQTLGQGPEFLTYFQNEAQLEKSRLLSDRFSAERPKGSFSTLEIQRTEQGDSAMYLCASSKPAYEQYFGPGTRLTVT.

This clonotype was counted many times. DNA of the CDR3: TGTGCCAGCAGTCCCGGAGTATATTCCGGGGAGCTGTTTTTT. It codes for CASSPGVYSGELFF. The chain links TRBV27 to TRBJ2-2; no clear D. V lost 5 bases and J lost 6, with 13 bases in between. CDR1 and CDR2 (germline): MNHEY, SMNVEV (reference sequence). There are 14 residues in the CDR3.

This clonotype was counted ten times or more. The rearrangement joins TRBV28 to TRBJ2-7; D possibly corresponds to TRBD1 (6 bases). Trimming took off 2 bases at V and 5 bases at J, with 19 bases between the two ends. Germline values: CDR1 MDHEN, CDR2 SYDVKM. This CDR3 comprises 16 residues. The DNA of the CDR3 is TGTGCCAGCAGTTTAGGGATTAGAAACAGGGTCCACGAGCAGTACTTC. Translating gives CASSLGIRNRVHEQYF.

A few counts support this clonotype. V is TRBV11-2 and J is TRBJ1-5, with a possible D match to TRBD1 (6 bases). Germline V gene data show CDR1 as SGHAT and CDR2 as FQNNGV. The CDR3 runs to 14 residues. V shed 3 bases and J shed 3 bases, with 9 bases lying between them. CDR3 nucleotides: TGTGCCAGCAGCTTCAGGGGTATCAATCAGCCCCAGCATTTT. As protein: CASSFRGINQPQHF.

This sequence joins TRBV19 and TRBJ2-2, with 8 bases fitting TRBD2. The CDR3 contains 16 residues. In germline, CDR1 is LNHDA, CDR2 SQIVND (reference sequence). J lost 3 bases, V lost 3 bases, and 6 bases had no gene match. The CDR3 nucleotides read TGTGCCAGTAGTATGGACGGACTAGCCGACACCGGGGAGCTGTTTTTT. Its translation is CASSMDGLADTGELFF.

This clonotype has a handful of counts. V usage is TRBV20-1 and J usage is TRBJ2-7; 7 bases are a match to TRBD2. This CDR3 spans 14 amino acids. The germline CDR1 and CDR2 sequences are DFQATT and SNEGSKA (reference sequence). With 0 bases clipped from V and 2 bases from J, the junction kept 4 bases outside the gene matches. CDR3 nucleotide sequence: TGCAGTGCTAGAGAGAGCGGGATCCCCTACGAGCAGTACTTC. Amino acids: CSARESGIPYEQYF.

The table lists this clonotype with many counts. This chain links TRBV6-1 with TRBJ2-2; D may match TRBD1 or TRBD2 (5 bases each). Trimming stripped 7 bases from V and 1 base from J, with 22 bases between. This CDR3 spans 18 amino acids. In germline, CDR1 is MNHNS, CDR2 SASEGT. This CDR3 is CASTEGPYQTRNTGELFF. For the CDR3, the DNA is TGTGCCAGCACCGAGGGGCCGTACCAAACCAGGAACACCGGGGAGCTGTTTTTT.